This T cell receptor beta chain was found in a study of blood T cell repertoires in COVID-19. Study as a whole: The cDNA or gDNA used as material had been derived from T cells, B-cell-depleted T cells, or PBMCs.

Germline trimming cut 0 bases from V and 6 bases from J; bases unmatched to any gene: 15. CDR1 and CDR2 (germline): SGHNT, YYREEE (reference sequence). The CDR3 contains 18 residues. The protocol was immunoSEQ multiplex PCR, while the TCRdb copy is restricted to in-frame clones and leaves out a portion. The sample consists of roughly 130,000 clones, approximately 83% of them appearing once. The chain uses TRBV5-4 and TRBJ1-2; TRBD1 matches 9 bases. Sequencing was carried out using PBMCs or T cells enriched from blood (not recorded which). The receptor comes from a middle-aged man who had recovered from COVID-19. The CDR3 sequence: CASSLDPRTGVSGDGYTF. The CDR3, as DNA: TGTGCCAGCAGCTTGGATCCGAGGACAGGGGTATCAGGAGATGGCTACACCTTC.